Listed here are 17 T cell receptor beta chains from one sample, sequenced in a study of blood T cell repertoires in COVID-19. Produced via immunoSEQ multiplex PCR; TCRdb's table is partial and in-frame only. The table includes about 310,000 clones, 89% detected once. Sequencing used PBMCs or T cells enriched from blood (not recorded which). The receptors derive from a woman aged 40 to 55 who had recovered from COVID-19.

DNA of the CDR3: TGTGCCAGCAGCTTACAGGTAGGCCAGCCCCAGCATTTT. It translates to CASSLQVGQPQHF. The V and J genes are TRBV7-6 and TRBJ1-5; D not certain. The CDR3 has 13 residues. V was cut by 2 bases and J by 7 bases, with 9 bases left in between. CDR1 and CDR2 (germline): SGHVS, FNYEAQ.

The genes are TRBV15 and TRBJ2-7; D not certain. CDR1 is LNHNV, CDR2 YYDKDF, per germline (reference sequence). V gave up 7 bases and J gave up 4 bases, with 17 bases separating them. The CDR3 contains 14 residues. This CDR3 is CATTPSTNGYEQYF. CDR3 coding DNA: TGTGCCACCACCCCGAGCACAAACGGGTACGAGCAGTACTTC.

The J gene is TRBJ2-5, the V gene TRBV5-1, with 13 nucleotides matching TRBD2. The length of the CDR3 is 14 residues. The ends lost 9 bases at V and 3 bases at J; junction bases unmatched: 5. CDR1 is SGHRS and CDR2 is YFSETQ in the germline V gene. Written as DNA, the CDR3 is TGCGCCACCGGCGGACTAGCGGGAGAAGAGACCCAGTACTTC. Translated: CATGGLAGEETQYF.

V gene TRBV30 combines with J gene TRBJ1-3; perhaps TRBD1 as D (5 bases). This CDR3 comprises 17 residues. V was pared by 0 bases and J by 0 bases, with 15 bases between. CDR1 is GTSNPN and CDR2 is SVGIG in the germline V gene (reference sequence). As DNA, the CDR3 is TGTGCCTGGAGTGTTCCCCGGCAGGGTCCCTCTGGAAACACCATATATTTT. Its protein product is CAWSVPRQGPSGNTIYF.

The CDR3: CASSWGGGRTRQETQYF. Written as DNA, the CDR3 is TGTGCCAGCAGTTGGGGCGGGGGGAGGACTAGGCAAGAGACCCAGTACTTC. This chain uses TRBV28 with TRBJ2-5; 8 nucleotides agree with TRBD2. The CDR3 runs to 17 residues. The J segment lost 2 bases and the V segment lost 4 bases, leaving 12 bases of the junction unmatched. Germline CDR1 is MDHEN and CDR2 is SYDVKM.

The V gene is TRBV5-1, the J gene TRBJ1-1; the match to TRBD1 covers 8 bases. The length of the CDR3 is 14 residues. The V gene's germline CDR1 is SGHRS and CDR2 YFSETQ. V lost 4 bases, J lost 5 bases, and 7 bases stayed unmatched. The CDR3 DNA reads as TGCGCCAGCAGCGGACAGGGAGGAAAAACTGAAGCTTTCTTT. This codes for CASSGQGGKTEAFF.

The V and J genes are TRBV5-1 and TRBJ2-1; TRBD1 matches 7 bases. Germline-derived CDR1 and CDR2 are SGHRS and YFSETQ. Losses at the gene ends were 2 bases for V and 1 base for J; bases not matched to a gene: 6. CDR3 size: 16 residues. CDR3 sequence: CASSFEGQISYNEQFF. CDR3 coding DNA: TGCGCCAGCAGCTTCGAGGGACAGATATCCTACAATGAGCAGTTCTTC.

The chain uses TRBV5-6 and TRBJ2-1; 9 bases match TRBD1. The germline V gene encodes CDR1 SGHDT and CDR2 YYEEEE. Germline trimming cut 0 bases from V and 1 base from J; bases unmatched to any gene: 11. The CDR3 length is 19 residues. The CDR3 DNA follows: TGTGCCAGCAGCTTGGTGATCCGTACACAGGGGGCTTCCTACAATGAGCAGTTCTTC. The encoded protein is CASSLVIRTQGASYNEQFF.

The chain combines TRBV13 with TRBJ1-6; 7 nucleotides align to TRBD1. Looked up from germline, CDR1 is PRHDT and CDR2 is FYEKMQ (reference sequence). This CDR3 has 19 residues. J was trimmed by 9 bases and V by 1 base; bases with no gene match: 18. The CDR3 region has the DNA TGTGCCAGCAGCTTAGAAATAAATCGAGGACAGGTACTAAGTTCACCCCTCCACTTT. The encoded protein is CASSLEINRGQVLSSPLHF.

The chain links TRBV7-2 to TRBJ2-3; TRBD2 matches at 10 bases. With 4 bases clipped from V and 2 bases from J, the junction kept 6 bases outside the gene matches. The CDR3 loop spans 16 amino acids. From germline, CDR1 is SGHTA and CDR2 FQGNSA. The CDR3: CASSSPLAGLTDTQYF. Written as DNA, the CDR3 is TGTGCCAGCAGCTCACCACTAGCGGGGCTCACAGATACGCAGTATTTT.

This clone appeared once. The chain is built from TRBV6-5 and TRBJ1-1; D is possibly TRBD1 (6 bases). Germline lookup yields CDR1 MNHEY and CDR2 SVGAGI. Trimming took 2 bases from V and 8 from J, leaving 12 bases between them. The CDR3 contains 13 residues. This chain's CDR3 is CASSYTRTAEAFF. Here the CDR3 DNA reads TGTGCCAGCAGTTACACCCGGACAGCGGAAGCTTTCTTT.

The V gene is TRBV5-1, the J gene TRBJ2-4; TRBD2 matches 7 bases. The V and J ends lost 0 bases and 7 bases, in that order; junction bases with no gene match: 7. In germline, CDR1 is SGHRS, CDR2 YFSETQ. This CDR3 is 15 amino acids long. In DNA form, the CDR3 reads TGCGCCAGCAGCTTGGTCCAGGCCGGGAGGAACATTCAGTACTTC. Translating gives CASSLVQAGRNIQYF.

This chain links TRBV18 with TRBJ1-6; a possible D gene is TRBD1 (5 bases). The germline CDR1 and CDR2 sequences are KGHSH and LQKENI. The CDR3 has 17 amino acids. Deletions cut 3 bases from V and 7 bases from J, with 19 bases between. CDR3 DNA sequence: TGTGCCAGCTCACCGCGCCCTCAGGGAAGGCTGAATTCACCCCTCCACTTT. It translates to CASSPRPQGRLNSPLHF. Together with reference TRBV18 and TRBJ1-6, the CDR3 gives the full variable domain: NAGVMQNPRHLVRRRGQEARLRCSPMKGHSHVYWYRQLPEEGLKFMVYLQKENIIDESGMPKERFSAEFPKEGPSILRIQQVVRGDSAAYFCASSPRPQGRLNSPLHFGNGTRLTVT.

The chain couples TRBV11-2 to TRBJ1-1; D is unresolved. This CDR3 is 14 amino acids long. Germline V lookup: CDR1 SGHAT, CDR2 FQNNGV. Trimming stripped 2 bases from V and 1 base from J, with 8 bases between. The CDR3 DNA follows: TGTGCCAGCAGCTTAACGGAGCAGAACACTGAAGCTTTCTTT. This gives the protein CASSLTEQNTEAFF. The whole variable domain, filled in from reference TRBV11-2 and TRBJ1-1, reads EAGVAQSPRYKIIEKRQSVAFWCNPISGHATLYWYQQILGQGPKLLIQFQNNGVVDDSQLPKDRFSAERLKGVDSTLKIQPAKLEDSAVYLCASSLTEQNTEAFFGQGTRLTVV.

The count of this clone is one. The chain joins TRBV2 to TRBJ1-2; possibly TRBD1 for D (6 bases). V dropped 6 bases and J dropped 1 base, with 9 bases sitting between them. Germline loops: CDR1 SNHLY, CDR2 FYNNEI. This CDR3 contains 13 residues. The CDR3, as DNA: TGTGCCAGCAGAGAGGACAGTAACTATGGCTACACCTTC. Its translation: CASREDSNYGYTF.

This clone has only one observation. This chain connects TRBV4-1 to TRBJ1-1, with 8 bases fitting TRBD1. CDR1 is MGHRA, CDR2 YSYEKL, per germline. V lost 1 base to trimming and J lost 1 base; unmatched junction nucleotides: 2. CDR3 length: 15 amino acids. The CDR3 DNA reads TGCGCCAGCAGCCAAGGACAGGGGAAGAACACTGAAGCTTTCTTT. Residues: CASSQGQGKNTEAFF.

This clone was seen once. The J gene is TRBJ1-6, the V gene TRBV11-3; D gene uncertain. Germline assignment: CDR1 SGHNT and CDR2 YENEEA. Trimming removed 5 bases at V and 12 bases at J, with 11 bases between. The CDR3 consists of 12 residues. The CDR3 region has the DNA TGTGCCAGCAGCCCGTACGTCGGACCCCTCCACTTT. It specifies CASSPYVGPLHF.